This entry lists 9 T cell receptor beta chains sequenced from one sample in a study of blood T cell repertoires in COVID-19 (dated by TCRdb to the early 2020s). Preparation of the library involved the immunoSEQ multiplex PCR assay. This is the immuneACCESS table as TCRdb keeps it, with only in-frame sequences that have V and J called. A part of the clones is gone; compared with another copy, unresolved V genes explain less than half, and the rest is unexplained. For this sample the table gives approximately 130,000 clones, of which roughly four fifths were detected only once. The top ten constitute roughly 10% of the sample. Sequences were obtained from peripheral blood. These TCRs come from a man aged 35 to 55 with active or convalescent COVID-19.

In this sample, this clone turned up a few times. The chain employs TRBV6-2 or TRBV6-3 and TRBJ1-3; D is uncertain. V lost 5 bases and J lost 0, with 8 bases in between. Germline V gene sequence: CDR1 MNHEY, CDR2 SVGEGT. The CDR3 has 14 residues. This CDR3 is CASSPRFSGNTIYF. CDR3 bases: TGTGCCAGCAGTCCCCGGTTCTCTGGAAACACCATATATTTT.

The chain links TRBV10-1 to TRBJ2-5, with D uncertain. Germline V gene data show CDR1 as WNHNN and CDR2 as SYGVQD (reference sequence). This CDR3 comprises 13 residues. V lost 4 bases and J 3 bases, leaving 9 bases between the germline ends. CDR3 coding DNA: TGCGCCAGCAGTGTCCAGGTTAAAGAGACCCAGTACTTC. It encodes CASSVQVKETQYF.

This chain links TRBV10-3 with TRBJ1-6; D remains ambiguous. Trimming took 3 bases from V and 6 from J, leaving 3 bases between them. The CDR3 has 12 residues. Germline V CDR1 and CDR2: ENHRY, SYGVKD. The CDR3 region has the DNA TGTGCCATCAGTGACAGTAATTCACCCCTCCACTTT. It specifies CAISDSNSPLHF.

The chain has TRBV19 and TRBJ2-3; TRBD1 agrees at 10 bases. The CDR3 is made up of 16 amino acids. Germline CDR1 and CDR2: LNHDA and SQIVND (reference sequence). Losses at the gene ends were 4 bases for V and 1 base for J; bases not matched to a gene: 5. CDR3: CASSTLGTGGTDTQYF. CDR3 in DNA: TGTGCCAGTAGTACCCTTGGGACAGGGGGCACAGATACGCAGTATTTT. The entire variable domain, with the rest obtained from reference TRBV19 and TRBJ2-3, is as follows: DGGITQSPKYLFRKEGQNVTLSCEQNLNHDAMYWYRQDPGQGLRLIYYSQIVNDFQKGDIAEGYSVSREKKESFPLTVTSAQKNPTAFYLCASSTLGTGGTDTQYFGPGTRLTVL.

As for this clone: A junction end diverges from the germline sequence, so it may reflect a read error. The chain is built from TRBV7-7 and TRBJ2-5, with 9 bases fitting TRBD2. The CDR3 sequence is 15 residues long. Germline V gives CDR1 SSHAT, CDR2 FNYEAQ (reference sequence). The CDR3 sequence: CASSLSTSGQETQYF. CDR3 DNA: TGTGCTAGCAGCTTATCGACTAGCGGTCAAGAGACCCAGTACTTC.

The chain joins TRBV9 to TRBJ1-1; 7 nucleotides match TRBD1. Germline assignment: CDR1 SGDLS and CDR2 YYNGEE. The CDR3 spans 16 residues. V dropped 0 bases and J dropped 2; count of bases not matched to a gene: 7. The CDR3 DNA follows: TGTGCCAGCAGCGTAGGACAGGGCGCCTTTAACACTGAAGCTTTCTTT. Its protein product is CASSVGQGAFNTEAFF.

The chain combines TRBV7-9 with TRBJ2-5, with 9 positions matching TRBD1. V shed 3 bases and J 1 base; nucleotides not matched to a gene: 3. Germline V gives CDR1 SEHNR, CDR2 FQNEAQ (reference sequence). CDR3 size: 15 residues. The DNA of the CDR3 is TGTGCCAGCAGCTTGGGACAGGGATTCCAAGAGACCCAGTACTTC. Translation gives CASSLGQGFQETQYF.

This CDR3 reads CASSEGLRGTGELFF. Written as DNA, the CDR3 is TGCGCCAGCAGTGAAGGACTGCGGGGGACCGGGGAGCTGTTTTTT. The chain employs TRBV10-1 and TRBJ2-2; 7 bases agree with TRBD2. Germline assignment: CDR1 WNHNN and CDR2 SYGVQD (reference sequence). The CDR3 runs to 15 residues. Losses at the gene ends were 3 bases for V and 5 bases for J; bases not matched to a gene: 6.

V is TRBV5-1 and J is TRBJ2-4; TRBD1 matches at 7 bases. Unmatched junction bases numbered 9, after V lost 0 bases and J lost 0 bases. The length of the CDR3 is 18 residues. Germline V gene sequence: CDR1 SGHRS, CDR2 YFSETQ. The CDR3 protein is CASSLGGTADLAKNIQYF. The CDR3 nucleotides are TGCGCCAGCAGCTTGGGGGGGACAGCGGATCTAGCCAAAAACATTCAGTACTTC.